Listed below are T cell receptor beta chains from one sample, sequenced in a study of PD-1 blockade in mismatch repair-deficient tumors. Clones were read by immunoSEQ multiplex PCR, and TCRdb kept only the in-frame ones, dropping some. The sample has roughly 34,000 clones; around 80% are singletons. The specimen comprised PBMCs, sampled less than 7 weeks after starting pembrolizumab. The receptor set was obtained from an adult with mismatch repair-deficient cancer. CDR3s include the opening cysteine and the closing phenylalanine or tryptophan.

j_call v_call cdr3_aa
TRBJ1-5 TRBV28 CASSLSGSNQPQHF
TRBJ2-7 TRBV16 CASSPGQGTYEQYF
TRBJ2-2 TRBV7-3 CASSPRRGLNTGELFF
TRBJ2-3 TRBV6-4 CARRGLAPESTDTQYF
TRBJ2-2 TRBV6-5 CASSYQPRDGRELFF
TRBJ1-1 TRBV13 CASSPWDRANTEAFF
TRBJ2-7 TRBV7-2 CASSRGGGGEQYF
TRBJ2-5 TRBV7-9 CASSYGDRKETQYF
TRBJ1-2 TRBV28 CASSFTGGFDYGYTF
TRBJ2-2 TRBV2 CASNLVGQGSGELFF
TRBJ2-3 TRBV29-1 CSVEPRGEGGTDTQYF
TRBJ1-1 TRBV5-6 CASSAGFEAFF
TRBJ2-3 TRBV7-2 CASSLGGLAGGIADTQYF
TRBJ2-7 TRBV6-1 CASRQPPGYSYEQYF
TRBJ1-2 TRBV7-2 CASSWPRPNYGYTF
TRBJ2-1 TRBV6-1 CASTPSTSFYEQFF
TRBJ1-1 TRBV6-5 CASNLQPSPGTEAFF
TRBJ2-6 TRBV18 CASSSGQGATGANVLTF
TRBJ2-5 TRBV4-2 CANSFGVGETQYF
TRBJ1-2 TRBV5-1 CASSLEGIYGYTF
TRBJ2-7 TRBV5-1 CASSLAWGLYEQYF
TRBJ2-1 TRBV18 CASSNRTGSNEQFF
TRBJ2-1 TRBV7-9 CASSLGLLAGLSSYNEQFF
TRBJ2-5 TRBV18 CASSPGRAGLETQYF
TRBJ2-1 TRBV18 CASSLGTSGREQFF
TRBJ1-4 TRBV18 CASSRAGHRPTNEKLFF
TRBJ2-6 TRBV10-1 CASSDNRDRGVKCSGANVLTF
TRBJ2-7 TRBV5-1 CASSYDGSYEQYF
TRBJ1-1 TRBV7-8 CASSLSDRAAFF
TRBJ1-2 TRBV19 CASSGRGGDGYTF
TRBJ1-4 TRBV6-1 CASRDRVNEKLFF
TRBJ1-4 TRBV4-1 CASSQIYRGGPEEEKLFF
TRBJ1-1 TRBV7-9 CASSTQQGTEAFF
TRBJ1-6 TRBV19 CASSIWVTGDSPLHF
TRBJ1-5 TRBV10-3 CAISGQGSNQPQHF
TRBJ2-7 TRBV19 CASSIAGEQYF
TRBJ1-1 TRBV15 CATKTYRGSPIDTEAFF
TRBJ1-1 TRBV6-5 CASSYRREDTEAFF
TRBJ2-2 TRBV6-5 CATQTGLLTGELFF
TRBJ1-4 TRBV15 CATRSPGQGPEKLFF
TRBJ2-5 TRBV5-1 CASSLGGVQETQYF
TRBJ2-1 TRBV11-1 CASSSRRQRMNEQFF
TRBJ2-1 TRBV5-1 CASSLGGAILKYNEQFF
TRBJ1-5 TRBV7-9 CASSYRTGMRPQHF
TRBJ1-5 TRBV11-1 CASSLSWNQPQHF
TRBJ1-4 TRBV19 CASRGGQGAFSEEKLFF
TRBJ2-7 TRBV7-2 CASSFRGFEQYF
TRBJ2-3 TRBV19 CASSIKSSVPTIMNDTDTQYF
TRBJ1-5 TRBV7-6 CASSDQGYQPQHF
TRBJ2-3 TRBV5-4 CASSTTGVLGDTQYF